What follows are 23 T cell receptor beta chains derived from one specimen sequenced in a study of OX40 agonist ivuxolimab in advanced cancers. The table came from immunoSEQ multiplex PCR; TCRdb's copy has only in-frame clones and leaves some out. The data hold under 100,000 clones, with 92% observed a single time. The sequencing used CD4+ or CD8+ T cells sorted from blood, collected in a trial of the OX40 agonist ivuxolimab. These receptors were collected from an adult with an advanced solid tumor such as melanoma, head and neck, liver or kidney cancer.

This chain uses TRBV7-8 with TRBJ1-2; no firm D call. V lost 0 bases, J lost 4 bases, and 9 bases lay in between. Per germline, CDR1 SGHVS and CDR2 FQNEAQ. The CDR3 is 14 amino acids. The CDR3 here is CASSLAPGGYGYTF. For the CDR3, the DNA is TGTGCCAGCAGCTTAGCGCCGGGAGGCTATGGCTACACCTTC.

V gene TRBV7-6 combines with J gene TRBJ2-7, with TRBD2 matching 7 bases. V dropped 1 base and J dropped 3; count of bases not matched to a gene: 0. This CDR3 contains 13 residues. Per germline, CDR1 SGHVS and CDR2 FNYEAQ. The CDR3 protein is CASSLGDYYEQYF. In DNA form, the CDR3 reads TGTGCCAGCAGCTTAGGGGACTACTACGAGCAGTACTTC.

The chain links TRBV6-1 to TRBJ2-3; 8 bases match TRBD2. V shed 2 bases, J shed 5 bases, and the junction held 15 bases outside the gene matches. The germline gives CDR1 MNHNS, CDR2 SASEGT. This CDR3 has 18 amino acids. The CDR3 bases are TGTGCCAGCAGTGAATATTTCGGGGGGGCGAGGGATCGAGATACGCAGTATTTT. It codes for CASSEYFGGARDRDTQYF.

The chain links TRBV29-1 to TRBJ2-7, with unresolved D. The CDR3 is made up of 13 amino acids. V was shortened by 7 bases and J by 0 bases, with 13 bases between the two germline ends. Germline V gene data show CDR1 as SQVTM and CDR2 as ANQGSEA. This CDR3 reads CSGKGSNSYEQYF. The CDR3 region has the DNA TGCAGCGGAAAAGGGTCCAACTCCTACGAGCAGTACTTC.

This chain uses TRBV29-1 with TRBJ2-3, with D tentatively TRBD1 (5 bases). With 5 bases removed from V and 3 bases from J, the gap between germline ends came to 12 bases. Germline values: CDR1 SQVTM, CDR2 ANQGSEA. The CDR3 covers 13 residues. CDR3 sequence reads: CSVPVGATDTQYF. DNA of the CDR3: TGCAGCGTTCCTGTTGGGGCTACAGATACGCAGTATTTT.

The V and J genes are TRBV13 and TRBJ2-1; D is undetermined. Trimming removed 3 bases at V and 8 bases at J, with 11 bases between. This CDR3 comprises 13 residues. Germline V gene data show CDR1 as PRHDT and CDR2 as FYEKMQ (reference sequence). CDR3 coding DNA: TGTGCCAGCAGCTTGAGTCTGGACGATGAGCAGTTCTTC. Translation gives CASSLSLDDEQFF. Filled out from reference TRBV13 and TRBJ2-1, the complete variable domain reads AAGVIQSPRHLIKEKRETATLKCYPIPRHDTVYWYQQGPGQDPQFLISFYEKMQSDKGSIPDRFSAQQFSDYHSELNMSSLELGDSALYFCASSLSLDDEQFFGPGTRLTVL.

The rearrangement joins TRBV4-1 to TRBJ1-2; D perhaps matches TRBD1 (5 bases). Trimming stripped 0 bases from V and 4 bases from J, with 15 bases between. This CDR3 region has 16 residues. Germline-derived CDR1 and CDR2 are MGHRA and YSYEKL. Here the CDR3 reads CASSQDRAGGGYGYTF. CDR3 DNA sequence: TGCGCCAGCAGCCAAGATAGAGCCGGGGGAGGCTATGGCTACACCTTC.

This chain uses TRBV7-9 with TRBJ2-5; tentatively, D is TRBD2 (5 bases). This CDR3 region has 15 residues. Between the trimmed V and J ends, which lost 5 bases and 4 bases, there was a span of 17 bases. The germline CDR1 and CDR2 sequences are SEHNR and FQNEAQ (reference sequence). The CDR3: CASSPRLAFGETQYF. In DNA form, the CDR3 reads TGTGCCAGCAGCCCCAGGCTAGCCTTCGGAGAGACCCAGTACTTC.

The CDR3 nucleotides read TGCGCCAGCAGTAGGGGTGACGAGCAGTACTTC. Translation: CASSRGDEQYF. The chain has TRBV5-1 and TRBJ2-7; D may be TRBD1 (5 bases). The CDR3 runs to 11 residues. V lost 5 bases and J 5 bases, leaving 8 bases between the germline ends. Looked up from germline, CDR1 is SGHRS and CDR2 is YFSETQ.

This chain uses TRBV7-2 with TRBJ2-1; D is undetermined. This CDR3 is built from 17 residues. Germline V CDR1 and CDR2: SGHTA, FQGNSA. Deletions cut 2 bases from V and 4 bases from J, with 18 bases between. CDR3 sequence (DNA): TGTGCCAGCAGCTTAAGTCCCCACTCCTCGAATTACAATGAGCAGTTCTTC. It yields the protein CASSLSPHSSNYNEQFF.

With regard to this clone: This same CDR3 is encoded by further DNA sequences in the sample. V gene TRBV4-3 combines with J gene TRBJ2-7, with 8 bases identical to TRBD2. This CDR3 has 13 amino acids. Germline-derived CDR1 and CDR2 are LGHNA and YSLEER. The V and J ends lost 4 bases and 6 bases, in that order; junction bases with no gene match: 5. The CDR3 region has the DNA TGCGCCAGCAGCCTCGGGAGGGGGAGCGAGCAGTACTTC. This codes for CASSLGRGSEQYF.

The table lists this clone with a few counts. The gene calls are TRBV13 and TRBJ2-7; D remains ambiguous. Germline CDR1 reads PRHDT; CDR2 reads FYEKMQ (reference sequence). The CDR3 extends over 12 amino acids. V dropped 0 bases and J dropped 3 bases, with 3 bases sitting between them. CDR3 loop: CASSLGSYEQYF. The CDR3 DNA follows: TGTGCCAGCAGCTTAGGTAGCTACGAGCAGTACTTC.

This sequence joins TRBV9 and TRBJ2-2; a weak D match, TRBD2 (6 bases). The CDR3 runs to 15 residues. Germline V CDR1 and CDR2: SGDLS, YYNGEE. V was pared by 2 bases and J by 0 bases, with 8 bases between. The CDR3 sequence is CASSVIAANTGELFF. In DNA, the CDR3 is TGTGCCAGCAGCGTCATAGCGGCGAACACCGGGGAGCTGTTTTTT.

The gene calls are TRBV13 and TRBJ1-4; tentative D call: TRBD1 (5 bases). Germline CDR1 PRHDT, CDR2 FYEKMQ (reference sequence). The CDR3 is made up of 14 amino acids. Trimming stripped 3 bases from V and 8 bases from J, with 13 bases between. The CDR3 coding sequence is TGTGCCAGCAGCTTTCCGGGGGGGAACGAAAAACTGTTTTTT. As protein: CASSFPGGNEKLFF.

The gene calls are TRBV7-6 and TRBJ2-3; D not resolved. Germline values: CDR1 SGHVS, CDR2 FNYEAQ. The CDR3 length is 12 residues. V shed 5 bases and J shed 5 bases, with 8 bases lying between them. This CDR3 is CASSHGLDTQYF. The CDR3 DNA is TGTGCCAGCAGCCATGGGCTAGATACGCAGTATTTT. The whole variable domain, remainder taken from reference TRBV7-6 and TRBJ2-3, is GAGVSQSPRYKVTKRGQDVALRCDPISGHVSLYWYRQALGQGPEFLTYFNYEAQQDKSGLPNDRFSAERPEGSISTLTIQRTEQRDSAMYRCASSHGLDTQYFGPGTRLTVL.

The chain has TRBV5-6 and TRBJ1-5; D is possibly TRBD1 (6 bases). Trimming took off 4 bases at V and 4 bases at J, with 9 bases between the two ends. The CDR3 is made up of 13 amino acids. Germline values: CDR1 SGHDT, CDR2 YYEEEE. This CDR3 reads CASSPGQNQPQHF. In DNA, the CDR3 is TGTGCCAGCAGCCCCGGACAGAATCAGCCCCAGCATTTT.

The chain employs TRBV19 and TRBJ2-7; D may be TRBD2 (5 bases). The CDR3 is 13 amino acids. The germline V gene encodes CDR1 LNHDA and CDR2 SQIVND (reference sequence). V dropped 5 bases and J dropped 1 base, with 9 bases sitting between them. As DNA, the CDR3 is TGTGCCAGTAGTGCGGGTACTTCCTACGAGCAGTACTTC. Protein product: CASSAGTSYEQYF.

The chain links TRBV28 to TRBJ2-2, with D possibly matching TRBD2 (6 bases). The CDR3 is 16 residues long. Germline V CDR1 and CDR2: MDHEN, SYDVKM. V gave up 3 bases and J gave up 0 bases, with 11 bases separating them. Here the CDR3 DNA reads TGTGCCAGCAGTTTTGATCGGGGGACGAACACCGGGGAGCTGTTTTTT. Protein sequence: CASSFDRGTNTGELFF.

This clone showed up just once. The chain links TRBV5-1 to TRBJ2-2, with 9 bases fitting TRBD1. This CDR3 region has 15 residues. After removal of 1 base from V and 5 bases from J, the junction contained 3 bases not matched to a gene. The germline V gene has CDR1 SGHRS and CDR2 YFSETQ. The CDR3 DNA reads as TGCGCCAGCAGCTTGCTGACAGGGGGGACCGGGGAGCTGTTTTTT. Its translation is CASSLLTGGTGELFF.

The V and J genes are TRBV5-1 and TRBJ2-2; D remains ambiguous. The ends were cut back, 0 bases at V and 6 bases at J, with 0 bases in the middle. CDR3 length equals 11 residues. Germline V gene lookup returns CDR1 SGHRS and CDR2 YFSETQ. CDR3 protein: CASSLAGELFF. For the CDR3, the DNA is TGCGCCAGCAGCTTGGCCGGGGAGCTGTTTTTT.

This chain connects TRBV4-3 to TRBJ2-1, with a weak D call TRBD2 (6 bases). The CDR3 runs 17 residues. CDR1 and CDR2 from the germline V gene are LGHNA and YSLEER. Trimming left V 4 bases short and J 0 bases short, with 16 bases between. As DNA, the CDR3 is TGCGCCAGCAGCCCAGAAAGGGACGGGAGCTCCTACAATGAGCAGTTCTTC. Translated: CASSPERDGSSYNEQFF.

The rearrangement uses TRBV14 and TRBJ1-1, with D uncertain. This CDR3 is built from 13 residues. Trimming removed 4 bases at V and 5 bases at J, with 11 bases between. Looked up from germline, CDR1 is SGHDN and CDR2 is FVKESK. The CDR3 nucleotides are TGTGCCAGCAGCCTATTAGTGGGTACTGAAGCTTTCTTT. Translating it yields CASSLLVGTEAFF.

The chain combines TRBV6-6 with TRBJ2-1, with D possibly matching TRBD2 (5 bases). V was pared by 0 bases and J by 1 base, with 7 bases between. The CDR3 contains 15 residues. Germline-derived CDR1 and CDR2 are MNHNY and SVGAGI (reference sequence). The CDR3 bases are TGTGCCAGCAGTTACTCCAGAGGGTCCTACAATGAGCAGTTCTTC. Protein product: CASSYSRGSYNEQFF.